A single TCR beta chain is shown here with its context. What it recognizes is unknown. This CDR3 region has 14 residues. With 4 bases clipped from V and 4 bases from J, the junction kept 8 bases outside the gene matches. Looked up from germline, CDR1 is GTSNPN and CDR2 is SVGIG (reference sequence). The entry originates in a study of CD8+ T cells in alopecia areata. General study findings and limits: Uncertainty about whether baseline CD8+ expansion is linked to response remains, with one nonresponder. Resident alphabeta T cells of normal skin are also sequenced in scalp samples. Scalp lesions, especially in alopecia totalis/universalis, had higher clonality than normal scalp.

The treatment is: oral pan-JAK inhibitor, 5-10 mg twice daily. Investigators isolated RNA and reverse transcribed it into cDNA to act as the sequencing template. The method was immunoSEQ multiplex PCR; TCRdb's version includes in-frame clones alone and lacks a portion of them. The data show 95,000 to 150,000 clones, with around 63% seen just once and 5.7% held by the top ten. The sequencing used CD4+ T cells sorted from blood, collected at week 4, from a patient treated with tofacitinib. The chain has TRBV30 and TRBJ1-1, with 8 bases identical to TRBD1. The sequence derives from a human donor with alopecia areata. CDR3 protein: CAWTPGGAGTEAFF. In DNA, the CDR3 is TGTGCCTGGACCCCAGGGGGCGCGGGCACTGAAGCTTTCTTT.